There are many counts of the clone carrying this TCR beta chain. What it binds is unknown. RNA transcripts served as the template for amplifying TCR beta CDR3 regions. A first-round RT-PCR of the TCR CDR3 used the HTBI primer set. TCRdb recomputed calls from the multiplex PCR reads with MiXCR, one row per CDR3 protein. The sample consists of about 640,000 distinct CDR3 sequences, about 45% of them appearing once. The entry originates in a study of T cells in Graves' hyperthyroidism and ophthalmopathy. Study-wide results and limits: For ophthalmopathy, model prediction preceded onset by a median approximately 6 months.

Uncontrolled infection, other autoimmune disease, pregnancy or lactation led to exclusion. The diagnoses drew upon clinical symptoms, serum thyroxine and TRAb, thyroid ultrasound and orbital computed tomography. The CDR3 consists of 13 residues. The V and J ends lost 0 bases and 8 bases respectively, with 10 bases between them. The germline V gene encodes CDR1 DFQATT and CDR2 SNEGSKA (reference sequence). Sequencing was done on a sample of peripheral blood or thyroid tissue (not recorded which). This TCR came from an adult man with Graves' disease, either hyperthyroidism or ophthalmopathy (not recorded which). This chain joins TRBV20-1 and TRBJ1-4; no definite D call. The DNA for the CDR3 is TGCAGTGCTAGAGAAGGACCACAGGAAAAACTGTTTTTT. Its translation is CSAREGPQEKLFF.